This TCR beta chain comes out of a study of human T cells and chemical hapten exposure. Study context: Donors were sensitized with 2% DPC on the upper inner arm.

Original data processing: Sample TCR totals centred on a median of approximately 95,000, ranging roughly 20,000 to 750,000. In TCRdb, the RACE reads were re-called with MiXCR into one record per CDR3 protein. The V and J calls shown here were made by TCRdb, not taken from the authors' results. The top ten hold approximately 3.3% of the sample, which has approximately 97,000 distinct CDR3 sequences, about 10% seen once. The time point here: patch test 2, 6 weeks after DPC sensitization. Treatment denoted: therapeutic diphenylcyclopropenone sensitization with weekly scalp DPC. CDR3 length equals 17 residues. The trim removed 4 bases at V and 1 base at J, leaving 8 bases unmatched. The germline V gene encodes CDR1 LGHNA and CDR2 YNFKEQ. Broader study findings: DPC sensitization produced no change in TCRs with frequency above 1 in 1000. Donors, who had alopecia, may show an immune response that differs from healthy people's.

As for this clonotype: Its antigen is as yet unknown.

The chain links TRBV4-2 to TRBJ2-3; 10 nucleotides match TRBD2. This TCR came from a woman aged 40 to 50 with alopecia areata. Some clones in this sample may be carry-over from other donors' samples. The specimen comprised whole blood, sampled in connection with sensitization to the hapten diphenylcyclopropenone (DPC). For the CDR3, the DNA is TGTGCCAGCAGCCTTTTTAAGCGGGGGGGCGGCACAGATACGCAGTATTTT. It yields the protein CASSLFKRGGGTDTQYF.